This T cell receptor beta chain is from a study of shared clonotypes between healthy human individuals. A word on this clone: The target antigen is unknown.

The germline V and J ends were trimmed by 6 bases and 2 bases, with 8 bases remaining between them. CDR1 and CDR2 from the germline V gene are MGHDK and SYGVNS. CDR3 length: 12 residues. Study results and limitations: Rarefaction indicated that sorted-subset sequencing remained incomplete although depth was large. The represented genetic and exposure-history diversity was limited by the small number of donors.

Clones were sequenced by immunoSEQ multiplex PCR, and TCRdb holds only the in-frame ones, with some missing. The sample holds roughly 1.4 million clones, less than 99% seen once. Partitioning of CD4+ cells yielded a CD45RA+ naive subset and a CD45RA-negative memory subset. The receptor was isolated from a man aged 25 to 45 in good health. The chain uses TRBV25-1 and TRBJ2-7, with unresolved D. Sequencing was performed on naive CD4+ T cells sorted from blood. Subset given: CD45RA+ positively selected. The CDR3 loop is CASRGSTYEQYF. Written as DNA, the CDR3 is TGTGCCAGCAGGGGTTCAACCTACGAGCAGTACTTC.